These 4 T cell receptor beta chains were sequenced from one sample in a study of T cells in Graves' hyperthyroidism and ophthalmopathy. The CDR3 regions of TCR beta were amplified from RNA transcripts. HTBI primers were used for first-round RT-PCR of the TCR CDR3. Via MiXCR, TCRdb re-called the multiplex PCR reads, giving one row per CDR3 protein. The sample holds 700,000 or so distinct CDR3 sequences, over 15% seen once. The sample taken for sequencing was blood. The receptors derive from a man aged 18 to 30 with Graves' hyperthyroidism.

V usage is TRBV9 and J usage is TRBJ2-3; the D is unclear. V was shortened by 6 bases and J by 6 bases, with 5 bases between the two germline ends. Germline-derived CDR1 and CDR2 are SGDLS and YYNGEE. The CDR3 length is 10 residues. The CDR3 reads CASIEDTQYF. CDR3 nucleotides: TGTGCCAGCATAGAGGATACGCAGTATTTT.

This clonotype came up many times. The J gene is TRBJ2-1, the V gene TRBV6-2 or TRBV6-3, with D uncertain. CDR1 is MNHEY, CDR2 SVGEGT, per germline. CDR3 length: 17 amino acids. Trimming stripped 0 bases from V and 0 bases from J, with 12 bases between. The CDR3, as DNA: TGTGCCAGCAGTTACTCGAGTCTTTCTAGCTCCTACAATGAGCAGTTCTTC. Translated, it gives CASSYSSLSSSYNEQFF.

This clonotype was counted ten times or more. In DNA form, the CDR3 reads TGTGCCAGCAGTGGACAGTACTACGAGCAGTACTTC. This encodes CASSGQYYEQYF. This chain connects TRBV28 to TRBJ2-7; possibly TRBD1 for D (6 bases). From germline, CDR1 is MDHEN and CDR2 SYDVKM. CDR3 length equals 12 residues. V lost 5 bases to trimming and J lost 3 bases, with 8 bases between them.

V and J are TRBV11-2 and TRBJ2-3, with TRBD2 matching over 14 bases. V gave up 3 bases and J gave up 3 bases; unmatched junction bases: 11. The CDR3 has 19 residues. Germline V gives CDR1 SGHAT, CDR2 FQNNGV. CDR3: CASSFSGTSGGEGTDTQYF. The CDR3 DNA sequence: TGTGCCAGCAGCTTTTCCGGGACTAGCGGGGGAGAGGGTACAGATACGCAGTATTTT.